This T cell receptor beta chain was recovered during a study of blood T cell repertoires in COVID-19 (dated by TCRdb to 2020 to 2021). For the wider study: Collaborator samples came from the United States, Italy and Spain and covered acute and convalescent phases of COVID-19. The material from the prospective study consisted of cDNA or gDNA derived from T cells, B-cell-depleted T cells, or PBMCs. Deeply sampled blood TCRbeta repertoires from subjects exposed to, actively infected with, or recovered from COVID-19 were included in the dataset. The repertoires were made available in a free public database intended to serve as a resource for research on the immune response to SARS-CoV-2. Samples came from the ongoing ImmuneRACE study (first 160 participants) plus 1,254 subjects from 6 global collaborators. Nearly every sample came with metadata listing a de-identified subject ID, COVID-19 status, age in years and sex. Where HLA class I and class II types were available, the types were taken from metadata supplied by the sample provider, not from assay-based typing. On the study overall, not on this receptor specifically: The amount of clinical and demographic metadata varied by source and participant and was provided uncurated.

The CDR3 contains 13 residues, cysteine and phenylalanine counted. Only CDR3 DNA is held: 39 bases, read in frame from base 1. The germline V gene supplies CDR1 MGHDK and CDR2 SYGVNS. V was cut back by 6 bases and J by 2 bases, leaving a gap of 8 bases between them. The immunoSEQ Assay, a bias-controlled multiplex PCR, was used to amplify TCRbeta CDR3 regions from genomic DNA. In the original analysis: Within the assay, amplification of reference gene primers was used to estimate how many nucleated cells each sample contained. To quantify the absolute abundance of each unique TCRbeta CDR3 rearrangement, sequence reads were collapsed and filtered. For each sample, productive Simpson clonality was calculated as the square root of Simpson's diversity index over productive rearrangements. TCRdb limited this immuneACCESS table to in-frame rearrangements with V and J called. A share of clones is missing; checked studies link under half to unresolved V genes, and the rest is unexplained. The DNA was the basis for D and trimming; V, J and clone size are from that table. For this sample there are about 270,000 clones; approximately 91% appear just once. The ten largest clones represent 2.3% of the sample.

Participants in the prospective study were aged 18 to 89 years, lived in 20 to 30 United States geographic areas, and enrolled through a virtual design. In the prospective study, cohorts were assigned on the basis of participant-reported clinical history obtained from a screening survey and a study questionnaire. In the prospective study, whole blood, serum and a nasopharyngeal or oropharyngeal swab were collected from each participant by mobile phlebotomists. Over a roughly 2-month period, participants in the prospective study had the option of providing additional blood draws and questionnaires. Before DNA extraction, blood samples from the prospective study were shipped at room temperature or frozen. Worth noting for this clone: Its antigen is currently not known. The sample holds no much larger clone one base away, and base qualities are not on file.

Input material: PBMCs or T cells enriched from blood (not recorded which). The receptor was derived from a woman aged 40 to 55 with acute COVID-19. The rearranged chain carries TRBV25-1 and TRBJ1-3, with no confident D gene call. In nucleotide form, the sequence is TGTGCCAGCAGAAATTCAGCTGGAAACACCATATATTTT. This is translated as CASRNSAGNTIYF.